These 15 T cell receptor beta chains originate from one sample sequenced in a study of blood T cell repertoires in COVID-19. The assay was immunoSEQ multiplex PCR, and TCRdb's table has in-frame clones only and misses some. The profile covers about 150,000 clones, with about 85% appearing a single time and around 0.63% taken by the ten largest. The specimen sequenced was peripheral blood. These receptors were obtained from a man in his sixties with COVID-19, enrolled during active disease.

This chain joins TRBV3-1 (or the pseudogene TRBV3-2) and TRBJ1-1; D is unresolved. V was trimmed by 2 bases and J by 0 bases, leaving 4 bases between them. The CDR3 totals 13 residues. CDR1 is LGHDT and CDR2 is YNNKEL in the germline V gene (reference sequence). The CDR3 loop is CASSQTLNTEAFF. The CDR3 bases are TGTGCCAGCAGCCAAACACTGAACACTGAAGCTTTCTTT.

This clone has just one count. The chain recombines TRBV11-3 with TRBJ1-1, with D tentatively TRBD1 (6 bases). Trimming removed 2 bases at V and 0 bases at J, with 7 bases between. The CDR3 covers 14 residues. The germline V gene has CDR1 SGHNT and CDR2 YENEEA. CDR3 residues: CASSLPGVNTEAFF. The DNA for the CDR3 is TGTGCCAGCAGCTTACCAGGGGTGAACACTGAAGCTTTCTTT.

This clone has only one observation. At one boundary the junction diverges from the germline segment, which might be a read error. This chain joins TRBV13 and TRBJ1-1; perhaps TRBD1 as D (5 bases). CDR1 is PRHDT and CDR2 is FYEKMQ in the germline V gene (reference sequence). The CDR3 has 15 amino acids. The CDR3, as DNA: TGTGCCAACAGCTTAAGGGGATCGGGGGACACTGAAGCTTTCTTT. Translated, it gives CANSLRGSGDTEAFF.

The chain has TRBV28 and TRBJ1-5; no reliable D call. Trimming stripped 10 bases from V and 4 bases from J, with 17 bases between. Germline CDR1 MDHEN, CDR2 SYDVKM. CDR3 length equals 14 residues. The CDR3 region has the DNA TGTGCCACCCTCGGAGGCAGGTCGAATCAGCCCCAGCATTTT. It translates to CATLGGRSNQPQHF.

In this sample, this clone turned up once. The chain recombines TRBV7-2 with TRBJ2-7, with 13 bases that match TRBD2. Germline V gives CDR1 SGHTA, CDR2 FQGNSA. There are 16 residues in the CDR3. After removal of 5 bases from V and 3 bases from J, the junction contained 7 bases not matched to a gene. CDR3 sequence reads: CASSLRTSGSFYEQYF. CDR3 DNA: TGTGCCAGCAGCCTTAGGACTAGCGGGAGTTTCTACGAGCAGTACTTC.

The chain joins TRBV4-2 to TRBJ1-1; 9 bases fit TRBD1. Germline values: CDR1 LGHNA, CDR2 YNFKEQ. After removal of 3 bases from V and 7 bases from J, the junction contained 9 bases not matched to a gene. The CDR3 has 15 amino acids. For the CDR3, the DNA is TGTGCCAGCAGCCAGCCGGGACAGGGTGGAGGTGAAGCTTTCTTT. It encodes CASSQPGQGGGEAFF.

A note on this clone: The identical CDR3 is also encoded by other nucleotide sequences in the sample. V gene TRBV7-3 combines with J gene TRBJ2-5, with a tentative D call TRBD1 (6 bases). V lost 5 bases, J lost 1 base, and 14 bases lay in between. There are 15 residues in the CDR3. Per the germline V gene, CDR1 is SGHTA and CDR2 is FQGTGA. The CDR3 sequence: CASSPQGFGQETQYF. CDR3 nucleotides: TGTGCCAGCAGCCCACAGGGATTTGGCCAAGAGACCCAGTACTTC.

V usage is TRBV6-1 and J usage is TRBJ1-5, with 8 bases that match TRBD1. Per germline, CDR1 MNHNS and CDR2 SASEGT. Trimming removed 2 bases from V and 6 bases from J; junction bases left unmatched: 3. The CDR3 runs to 14 residues. The CDR3, as DNA: TGTGCCAGCAGTGAATCAGGGGGCGGTCAGCCCCAGCATTTT. It codes for CASSESGGGQPQHF.

The J gene is TRBJ1-5, the V gene TRBV15; a possible D gene is TRBD1 (6 bases). V was shortened by 5 bases and J by 3 bases, with 8 bases between the two germline ends. Germline V gene lookup returns CDR1 LNHNV and CDR2 YYDKDF (reference sequence). This CDR3 is built from 13 residues. For the CDR3, the DNA is TGTGCCACCAGCGGGACACCCAATCAGCCCCAGCATTTT. It encodes CATSGTPNQPQHF.

The chain combines TRBV2 with TRBJ2-7; the D is unclear. V was clipped by 8 bases and J by 1 base, with 18 bases between them. The CDR3 has 15 residues. Germline loops: CDR1 SNHLY, CDR2 FYNNEI. The CDR3 protein is CASQQRFISSYEQYF. CDR3 DNA: TGTGCCAGCCAGCAGCGTTTTATCAGTTCCTACGAGCAGTACTTC.

The chain links TRBV19 to TRBJ1-2; possible D gene TRBD1, 6 bases. There are 12 residues in the CDR3. Deletions cut 3 bases from V and 5 bases from J, with 7 bases between. The germline V gene has CDR1 LNHDA and CDR2 SQIVND (reference sequence). Here the CDR3 reads CASSIDRYGYTF. The CDR3 DNA is TGTGCCAGTAGTATCGACAGGTATGGCTACACCTTC.

The genes are TRBV28 and TRBJ1-1, with D perhaps matching TRBD1 (6 bases). Germline CDR1 MDHEN, CDR2 SYDVKM. V lost 6 bases, J lost 4 bases, and 15 bases lay in between. The CDR3 extends over 14 amino acids. CDR3 sequence: CASRQGLVGTEAFF. CDR3 nucleotides: TGTGCCAGCAGACAGGGTCTGGTAGGCACTGAAGCTTTCTTT.

The chain links TRBV6-6 to TRBJ2-3; TRBD2 matches at 13 bases. Germline trimming cut 8 bases from V and 4 bases from J; bases unmatched to any gene: 9. Germline lookup yields CDR1 MNHNY and CDR2 SVGAGI (reference sequence). This CDR3 comprises 16 residues. CDR3: CASGIGLAGVSDTQYF. CDR3 in DNA: TGTGCCAGCGGGATCGGACTAGCGGGAGTGTCAGATACGCAGTATTTT.

This clone was seen once. The chain links TRBV6-5 to TRBJ1-5; D may be TRBD1 (6 bases). Germline assignment: CDR1 MNHEY and CDR2 SVGAGI. This CDR3 is built from 15 residues. V lost 6 bases and J lost 2, with 14 bases in between. The CDR3: CASSPGGAGNQPQHF. Here the CDR3 DNA reads TGTGCCAGCAGCCCGGGGGGGGCTGGCAATCAGCCCCAGCATTTT.

The chain combines TRBV27 with TRBJ2-5; 8 bases fit TRBD1. Trimming took 5 bases from V and 5 from J; bases not matched to a gene: 7. The CDR3 is 14 amino acids. Germline V gene lookup returns CDR1 MNHEY and CDR2 SMNVEV (reference sequence). The CDR3 loop is CASSPRQGRETQYF. The CDR3 nucleotides are TGTGCCAGCAGTCCAAGACAGGGGCGGGAGACCCAGTACTTC.